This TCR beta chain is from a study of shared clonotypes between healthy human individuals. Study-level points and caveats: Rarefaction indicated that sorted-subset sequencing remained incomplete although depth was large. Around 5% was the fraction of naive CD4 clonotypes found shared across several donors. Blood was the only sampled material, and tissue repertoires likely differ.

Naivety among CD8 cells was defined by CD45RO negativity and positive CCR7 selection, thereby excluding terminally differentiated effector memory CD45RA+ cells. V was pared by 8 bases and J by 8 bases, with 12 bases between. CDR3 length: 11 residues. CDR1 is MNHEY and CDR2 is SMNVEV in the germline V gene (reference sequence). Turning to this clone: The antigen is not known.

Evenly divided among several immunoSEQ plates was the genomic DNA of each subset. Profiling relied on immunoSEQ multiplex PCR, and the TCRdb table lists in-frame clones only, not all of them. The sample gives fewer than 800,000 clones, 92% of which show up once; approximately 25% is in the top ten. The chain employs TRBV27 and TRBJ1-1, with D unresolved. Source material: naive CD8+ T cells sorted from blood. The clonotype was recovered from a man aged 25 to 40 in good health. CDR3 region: CASGLGWEAFF. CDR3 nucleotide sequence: TGTGCCAGCGGACTCGGTTGGGAAGCTTTCTTT.